The 13 T cell receptor beta chains given below trace back to one sample, sequenced in a study of glioma-infiltrating T cells. Using RNA template, CDR3s of TCR alpha and beta were amplified with iRepertoire arm-PCR. TCRdb reprocessed the multiplex PCR reads via MiXCR and lists one record per CDR3 protein. This table holds several thousand distinct CDR3 sequences, under 35% found once. Sequences were obtained from glioma tissue, nonneoplastic brain tissue, or PBMCs (not recorded which). The source of these receptors is a human donor with low-grade glioma or glioblastoma, undergoing nonglioma brain surgery, or in good health (not recorded which).

This clonotype is medium-sized in the sample. V gene TRBV10-1 combines with J gene TRBJ2-3; D is unclear. CDR1 is WNHNN and CDR2 is SYGVQD in the germline V gene (reference sequence). The V end was cut by 3 bases, the J end by 0 bases, with 10 bases between. The CDR3 length is 15 residues. In nucleotides, the CDR3 is TGCGCCAGCAGTGAAAGCCCGCTTAGCACAGATACGCAGTATTTT. This gives the protein CASSESPLSTDTQYF.

By share, this clonotype counts as medium-sized. Written as DNA, the CDR3 is TGTGCCAGCAGTGAGCGAGGGGGCAACACTGAAGCTTTCTTT. The encoded protein is CASSERGGNTEAFF. The chain links TRBV2 to TRBJ1-1; 7 positions agree with TRBD1. The CDR3 is 14 residues long. The germline V gene has CDR1 SNHLY and CDR2 FYNNEI. V lost 3 bases and J lost 2; bases outside the gene matches: 3.

The V and J genes are TRBV30 and TRBJ2-1, with 9 nucleotides matching TRBD2. CDR1 and CDR2 from the germline V gene are GTSNPN and SVGIG (reference sequence). The V gene end was trimmed by 7 bases and the J gene end by 4 bases; junction bases not matched to a gene: 5. This CDR3 has 13 amino acids. In DNA, the CDR3 is TGTGCCTCAAAGCGGGGGGCTTACAATGAGCAGTTCTTC. Translated, it gives CASKRGAYNEQFF.

This clonotype showed up many times. This chain uses TRBV7-6 with TRBJ2-7; D is undetermined. Looked up from germline, CDR1 is SGHVS and CDR2 is FNYEAQ. The CDR3 has 13 residues. Trimming removed 4 bases from V and 1 base from J, with 8 bases in between. The CDR3 is CASSSDLSYEQYF. CDR3 nucleotides: TGTGCCAGCAGCTCTGACTTGTCCTACGAGCAGTACTTC.

V gene TRBV12-3 or TRBV12-4 combines with J gene TRBJ1-5; perhaps TRBD1 as D (5 bases). The germline V and J ends were trimmed by 2 bases and 8 bases, with 19 bases remaining between them. The CDR3 contains 16 residues. This CDR3 reads CASSLNQGREDKPQHF. The CDR3 coding sequence is TGTGCCAGCAGTTTAAACCAAGGCAGGGAGGATAAGCCCCAGCATTTT.

This clonotype is medium-sized (0.01 to 0.1%) in the sample. The chain combines TRBV11-2 with TRBJ2-3; D gene uncertain. Trimming removed 5 bases from V and 4 bases from J, with 16 bases in between. The CDR3 loop spans 15 amino acids. CDR1 is SGHAT, CDR2 FQNNGV, per germline. Written as DNA, the CDR3 is TGTGCCAGCAGCCCCAAGAGTAGTCTGCCAGATACGCAGTATTTT. Translation gives CASSPKSSLPDTQYF.

This clonotype has at least ten counts. V usage is TRBV4-1 and J usage is TRBJ2-1; 7 bases are a match to TRBD2. CDR1 and CDR2 (germline): MGHRA, YSYEKL. CDR3 length: 17 amino acids. V lost 4 bases, J lost 3 bases, and 12 bases stayed unmatched. CDR3 sequence: CASSPLNERGNYNEQFF. The CDR3 DNA reads TGCGCCAGCAGCCCCCTTAACGAGCGGGGAAACTACAATGAGCAGTTCTTC.

The chain employs TRBV7-3 and TRBJ1-5, with a possible D match to TRBD1 (5 bases). This CDR3 is 13 amino acids long. Looked up from germline, CDR1 is SGHTA and CDR2 is FQGTGA. V was shortened by 6 bases and J by 8 bases, with 14 bases between the two germline ends. The CDR3 coding sequence is TGTGCCAGCAGTTTCAACAGGAATAAGCCCCAGCATTTT. The encoded protein is CASSFNRNKPQHF.

This rearrangement joins TRBV27 to TRBJ2-3; 7 nucleotides line up with TRBD1. The trim removed 6 bases at V and 10 bases at J, leaving 13 bases unmatched. The length of the CDR3 is 14 residues. Per germline, CDR1 MNHEY and CDR2 SMNVEV (reference sequence). CDR3 in DNA: TGTGCCAGCAGACCGGACAGGAGAACTACCCCGCAGTATTTT. As protein: CASRPDRRTTPQYF.

This clonotype was picked up many times. The chain has TRBV5-6 and TRBJ2-1, with D tentatively TRBD1 or TRBD2 (6 bases each). Germline assignment: CDR1 SGHDT and CDR2 YYEEEE. The CDR3 spans 13 residues. Deletions cut 5 bases from V and 5 bases from J, with 11 bases between. The CDR3 region has the DNA TGTGCCAGCAGTAACAGGGAGGACAATGAGCAGTTCTTC. Encoded protein: CASSNREDNEQFF. The variable domain in full, with the rest retrieved from reference TRBV5-6 and TRBJ2-1, is DAGVTQSPTHLIKTRGQQVTLRCSPKSGHDTVSWYQQALGQGPQFIFQYYEEEERQRGNFPDRFSGHQFPNYSSELNVNALLLGDSALYLCASSNREDNEQFFGPGTRLTVL.

Comment on this clonotype: An end of the junction differs from the germline gene, which may be a read error. The gene calls are TRBV27 and TRBJ2-1, with TRBD1 as a possible D gene (6 bases). CDR3 length equals 15 residues. The V gene's germline CDR1 is MNHEY and CDR2 SMNVEV (reference sequence). CDR3 nucleotides: TGTGCCAGTAGTCCACTAGGACAGCTCTGCAATAAGCAGTTCTTC. Translating gives CASSPLGQLCNKQFF.

This chain joins TRBV11-2 and TRBJ2-5, with D possibly being TRBD1 (6 bases). V was pared by 5 bases and J by 5 bases, with 12 bases between. This CDR3 contains 13 residues. From germline, CDR1 is SGHAT and CDR2 FQNNGV. Here the CDR3 DNA reads TGTGCCAGCAGCCAAACAGGGTTGGAGACCCAGTACTTC. It codes for CASSQTGLETQYF.

Relative to its sample, this clonotype is medium-sized. The genes are TRBV6-6 and TRBJ1-3, with D unresolved. Germline V gives CDR1 MNHNY, CDR2 SVGAGI (reference sequence). This CDR3 has 16 residues. V was pared by 0 bases and J by 0 bases, with 9 bases between. CDR3 nucleotide sequence: TGTGCCAGCAGTTACTCTGGGAAGCTCTCTGGAAACACCATATATTTT. Translated: CASSYSGKLSGNTIYF.